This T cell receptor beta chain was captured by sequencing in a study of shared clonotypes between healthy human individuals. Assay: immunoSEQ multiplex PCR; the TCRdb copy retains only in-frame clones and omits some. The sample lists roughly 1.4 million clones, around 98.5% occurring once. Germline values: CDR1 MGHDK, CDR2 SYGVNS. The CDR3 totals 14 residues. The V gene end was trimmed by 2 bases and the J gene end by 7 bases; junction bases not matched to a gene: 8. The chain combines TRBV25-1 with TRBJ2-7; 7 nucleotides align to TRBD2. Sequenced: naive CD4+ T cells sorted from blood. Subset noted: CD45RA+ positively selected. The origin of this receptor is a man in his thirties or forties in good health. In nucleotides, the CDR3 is TGTGCCAGCAGTGAAGGAGGGAGGGCCAATGAGCAGTACTTC. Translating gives CASSEGGRANEQYF.